This T cell receptor beta chain is drawn from a study of CD8+CD57+ T cells in acquired aplastic anemia. Background on the study: Sorted CD4+ plus CD8+ cells gave DNA averaging approximately 2.9 ug. Study-level results: Levels of CD8+ Simpson's diversity were not significantly distinct in patients versus controls.

Patients sequenced had flow cytometry evidence of CD8+CD57+ cell expansion. Therapy had not been given to patients before blood sampling. Profiles of TCR beta VDJ and CDR3 were generated from a genomic DNA template. TCRdb redid the calling of the reads with MiXCR, one entry per CDR3 protein. Seen here are 260,000 or so distinct CDR3 sequences, 82% observed once, and the top ten hold less than 50%. Regarding this clonotype: The antigen is undetermined. A much larger clone differs by one base, so this may be a read error.

The CDR3 sequence is 14 residues long. Germline-derived CDR1 and CDR2 are SGHTS and YDEGEE. The chain recombines TRBV5-8 with TRBJ2-5; possible D gene TRBD2, 5 bases. Sequencing was performed on sorted CD4+, CD8+, or CD8+CD57+ T cells (not recorded which) from PBMCs. This sequence originates from a human donor with aplastic anemia. CDR3 DNA sequence: TGTGCCACCAGCATGGGCAGCGGCCAAGAGACCCAGTACTTC. It yields the protein CATSMGSGQETQYF.